What follows is one TCR beta chain and its context. Antigen: not known. This sample stems from a study of blood T cells in healthy people across ages. Overall study findings and caveats: Possibly confounding the expanded clonotype changes was the fact that donor CMV status was unknown. Diversity was higher, and naive CD4+ cells more numerous, in long-lived donors than in aged donors.

All donors came from Russia, were Caucasian and healthy, and spanned ages about 6 to 100. At least 6 micrograms of total RNA were extracted per sample. The CDR3 loop spans 18 amino acids. V dropped 6 bases and J dropped 5; count of bases not matched to a gene: 20. Primers used in a second PCR of roughly 7 to 12 cycles were a sample-barcoded 5' primer and a J-beta primer mix. MiXCR was run by TCRdb on the 5' RACE reads, yielding one entry per CDR3 protein. Counted here are over 950,000 distinct CDR3 sequences, approximately 38% occurring once; the ten biggest clones make up about an eighth. The gene calls are TRBV12-3 or TRBV12-4 and TRBJ2-7, with 9 bases fitting TRBD1. The sequence was obtained from a man younger than 35 in good health. Material: blood. In nucleotides, the CDR3 is TGTGCCAGCAGGTCGTCCTCTCCCCGGGACAGGGTGCTGGACGAGCAGTACTTC. Translation gives CASRSSSPRDRVLDEQYF.